These T cell receptor beta chains were read from a single sample in a study of cytomegalovirus exposure and HLA in healthy donors. The method was immunoSEQ multiplex PCR; TCRdb's version includes in-frame clones alone and lacks a portion of them. Among 180,000 or so clones listed, 60% to 85% were seen once. What was sequenced was PBMCs. The receptors originated from a female donor in good health and CMV-seronegative. The CDR3 runs from the conserved cysteine through the conserved F or W. D genes are given only for firm matches. Clone size is shown for a subset of rows, as once, few, many or a class of expanded clone.

d_call,v_call,j_call,clone_size,cdr3_nt,cdr3_aa
TRBD1,TRBV27,TRBJ1-6,NA,TGTGCCAGCACCCATAAACCAGGGGGTTCACCCCTCCACTTT,CASTHKPGGSPLHF
NA,TRBV19,TRBJ2-5,NA,TGTGCCAGTAGTGTCACCTCGGGGTCTCGGGACCAGTACTTC,CASSVTSGSRDQYF
NA,TRBV5-4,TRBJ2-1,NA,TGTGCCAGCAGCTTGGAACAGATACGTTACAATGAGCAGTTCTTC,CASSLEQIRYNEQFF
NA,TRBV7-2,TRBJ1-1,NA,TGTGCCAGCAGCTCTAATTTTCAGGGAAACACTGAAGCTTTCTTT,CASSSNFQGNTEAFF
TRBD2,TRBV19,TRBJ2-5,NA,TGTGCCAGTACCCCAGCGGGACGGGTGGGGGAGACCCAGTACTTC,CASTPAGRVGETQYF
TRBD1,TRBV7-9,TRBJ1-1,few,TGTGCCAGCGGGATAGGGACAGGGGGAGTTGCTGAAGCTTTCTTT,CASGIGTGGVAEAFF
TRBD1,TRBV19,TRBJ1-2,few,TGTGCCAGTGGGGACAGGGGATATGGCTACACCTTC,CASGDRGYGYTF
NA,TRBV5-1,TRBJ1-4,few,TGCGCCAGCAGCGCCACCATCCGGGCCTCAGGGGCGACTAATGAAAAACTGTTTTTT,CASSATIRASGATNEKLFF
TRBD1,TRBV6-5,TRBJ1-6,few,TGTGCCAGCAGTACCCAACCGGGACAGAATTCACCCCTCCACTTT,CASSTQPGQNSPLHF
NA,TRBV19,TRBJ2-1,NA,TGTGCCAGTAGTATAGAGCTGGGGAGTGAGCAGTTCTTC,CASSIELGSEQFF
NA,TRBV28,TRBJ2-7,NA,TGTGCCAGCAGTTTCAACAACTACGAGCAGTACTTC,CASSFNNYEQYF
NA,TRBV4-3,TRBJ2-3,NA,TGCGCCAGCAGCCAAGAGTGGAGGGGCACAGATACGCAGTATTTT,CASSQEWRGTDTQYF
TRBD1,TRBV28,TRBJ1-1,NA,TGTGCCAGCAGATTAACAGGGGCACGGACTGAAGCTTTCTTT,CASRLTGARTEAFF
NA,TRBV18,TRBJ1-2,NA,TGTGCCAGCTCACCTACATTACAGGGCCCTAACTATGGCTACACCTTC,CASSPTLQGPNYGYTF
TRBD1,TRBV5-1,TRBJ1-5,NA,TGCGCCAGCAGCCCGGGGACAGGGGCATTTGGTCAGCCCCAGCATTTT,CASSPGTGAFGQPQHF
TRBD1,TRBV19,TRBJ1-2,few,TGTGCCAGTAGTACCGGGACAGGGTATGGCTACACCTTC,CASSTGTGYGYTF